This is a list of T cell receptor beta chains from one sample in a study of post-analysis software for immune sequencing data. TCRdb re-analysed the PCR reads in MiXCR, keeping a single row per CDR3 protein. The table has under 900,000 distinct CDR3 sequences, around 50% seen once. The sample was blood. Source of these receptors: a girl aged 10 to 17 with multiple sclerosis. Each CDR3 is given with its conserved first and last residue. The D gene is left open where the match is weak. Not every row has a clone size; where given, it reads once, few, many or a size class.

D gene: NA; clone size: NA; V gene: TRBV6-6; J gene: TRBJ2-7; CDR3 protein: CASSYGPRGKTVEQYF; CDR3 DNA: TGTGCCAGCAGTTACGGGCCCCGCGGGAAAACCGTCGAGCAGTACTTC
D gene: TRBD1; clone size: few; V gene: TRBV29-1; J gene: TRBJ2-7; CDR3 protein: CSVGNGTGRRYEQYF; CDR3 DNA: TGCAGCGTTGGTAACGGGACAGGGAGGAGGTACGAGCAGTACTTC
D gene: TRBD1; clone size: NA; V gene: TRBV4-1; J gene: TRBJ2-1; CDR3 protein: CASSPAGQGDYNEQFF; CDR3 DNA: TGCGCCAGCAGCCCAGCTGGACAGGGGGACTACAATGAGCAGTTCTTC
D gene: NA; clone size: NA; V gene: TRBV7-9; J gene: TRBJ1-1; CDR3 protein: CASSSTNLNTEAFF; CDR3 DNA: TGTGCCAGCAGCTCTACAAACCTGAACACTGAAGCTTTCTTT
D gene: NA; clone size: NA; V gene: TRBV29-1; J gene: TRBJ2-5; CDR3 protein: CSAPGPRVQETQYF; CDR3 DNA: TGCAGCGCCCCTGGACCAAGAGTCCAAGAGACCCAGTACTTC
D gene: NA; clone size: NA; V gene: TRBV16; J gene: TRBJ1-5; CDR3 protein: CASSQHRQPQHF; CDR3 DNA: TGTGCCAGCAGCCAACACCGGCAGCCCCAGCATTTT
D gene: TRBD2; clone size: NA; V gene: TRBV29-1; J gene: TRBJ2-1; CDR3 protein: CSLGGTSGVLNEQFF; CDR3 DNA: TGCAGCTTGGGCGGGACTAGCGGGGTCCTCAATGAGCAGTTCTTC
D gene: NA; clone size: NA; V gene: TRBV5-1; J gene: TRBJ2-7; CDR3 protein: CASRLGPTSYEQYF; CDR3 DNA: TGCGCCAGCAGGCTGGGACCGACATCCTACGAGCAGTACTTC
D gene: NA; clone size: NA; V gene: TRBV18; J gene: TRBJ1-1; CDR3 protein: CASSPREPLTNTEAFF; CDR3 DNA: TGTGCCAGCTCACCACGAGAGCCCCTTACGAACACTGAAGCTTTCTTT
D gene: TRBD2; clone size: few; V gene: TRBV11-1; J gene: TRBJ2-5; CDR3 protein: CASLPGGAGGETQYF; CDR3 DNA: TGTGCCAGCCTCCCGGGAGGGGCCGGTGGAGAGACCCAGTACTTC
D gene: NA; clone size: NA; V gene: TRBV5-6; J gene: TRBJ2-7; CDR3 protein: CASSGTSGEQYF; CDR3 DNA: TGTGCCAGCAGCGGGACGTCGGGCGAGCAGTACTTC
D gene: NA; clone size: NA; V gene: TRBV6-4; J gene: TRBJ2-5; CDR3 protein: CASSEGLDPRETQYF; CDR3 DNA: TGTGCCAGCTCCGAAGGGCTAGACCCGCGAGAGACCCAGTACTTC
D gene: TRBD2; clone size: NA; V gene: TRBV5-1; J gene: TRBJ2-5; CDR3 protein: CASSRSGLAGTQETQYF; CDR3 DNA: TGCGCCAGCAGCAGAAGCGGACTAGCGGGGACACAAGAGACCCAGTACTTC
D gene: NA; clone size: NA; V gene: TRBV5-1; J gene: TRBJ2-1; CDR3 protein: CASSLAPESYNEQFF; CDR3 DNA: TGCGCCAGCAGCTTGGCCCCGGAGTCTTACAATGAGCAGTTCTTC
D gene: NA; clone size: NA; V gene: TRBV9; J gene: TRBJ2-5; CDR3 protein: CASSVRVYNGQYF; CDR3 DNA: TGTGCCAGCAGCGTAAGGGTATACAATGGGCAGTACTTC
D gene: NA; clone size: NA; V gene: TRBV20-1; J gene: TRBJ2-7; CDR3 protein: CSARLFRERSYEQYF; CDR3 DNA: TGCAGTGCTAGGTTATTCCGGGAGCGCTCCTACGAGCAGTACTTC
D gene: TRBD2; clone size: NA; V gene: TRBV4-2; J gene: TRBJ2-1; CDR3 protein: CASSQGGAGGNSYNEQFF; CDR3 DNA: TGTGCCAGCAGCCAAGGGGGAGCGGGGGGGAACTCCTACAATGAGCAGTTCTTC
D gene: NA; clone size: few; V gene: TRBV12-3/TRBV12-4; J gene: TRBJ1-5; CDR3 protein: CASSTTDSNQPQHF; CDR3 DNA: TGTGCCAGCAGCACGACGGATAGCAATCAGCCCCAGCATTTT
D gene: NA; clone size: NA; V gene: TRBV20-1; J gene: TRBJ2-7; CDR3 protein: CSARDLERTEHYEQYF; CDR3 DNA: TGCAGTGCTAGAGATCTGGAAAGGACAGAGCACTACGAGCAGTACTTC
D gene: NA; clone size: few; V gene: TRBV29-1; J gene: TRBJ2-1; CDR3 protein: CSVEGRSSYNEQFF; CDR3 DNA: TGCAGCGTTGAAGGGCGGAGCTCCTACAATGAGCAGTTCTTC
D gene: NA; clone size: NA; V gene: TRBV4-1; J gene: TRBJ2-7; CDR3 protein: CASSQSGQYYEQYF; CDR3 DNA: TGCGCCAGCAGCCAATCAGGACAGTACTACGAGCAGTACTTC
D gene: NA; clone size: NA; V gene: TRBV20-1; J gene: TRBJ2-1; CDR3 protein: CSASGLENNEQFF; CDR3 DNA: TGCAGTGCTAGCGGGCTTGAAAACAATGAGCAGTTCTTC
D gene: NA; clone size: NA; V gene: TRBV28; J gene: TRBJ2-6; CDR3 protein: CASSSGQISSGANVLTF; CDR3 DNA: TGTGCCAGCAGCTCGGGACAAATCTCCTCTGGGGCCAACGTCCTGACTTTC
D gene: NA; clone size: few; V gene: TRBV4-1; J gene: TRBJ2-1; CDR3 protein: CASSQDPELSYNEQFF; CDR3 DNA: TGCGCCAGCAGCCAAGACCCGGAACTCTCCTACAATGAGCAGTTCTTC